The source of this TCR beta chain is a study of blood T cell repertoires in COVID-19. Using immunoSEQ multiplex PCR, the repertoire was profiled, and TCRdb retains in-frame clones only, with some absent. The sample gives roughly 250,000 clones, about 90% of which show up once; 1.2% is in the top ten. This CDR3 region has 15 residues. CDR1 is MNHEY and CDR2 is SVGAGI in the germline V gene. The V segment lost 2 bases and the J segment 7 bases; nucleotides outside the gene matches: 7. The sequence was obtained from a human donor in a cohort exposed to, infected with or recovered from COVID-19 (not recorded which). The donor label of this sample is uncertain. The sequenced material came from PBMCs or T cells enriched from blood (not recorded which). The chain recombines TRBV6-5 with TRBJ2-5; 10 nucleotides match TRBD2. The CDR3 DNA reads TGTGCCAGCAGTTACGGGGGTGCTAGCGGGGGGACCCAGTACTTC. Translated, it gives CASSYGGASGGTQYF.